This entry lists 19 T cell receptor beta chains sequenced from one sample in a study of spatial heterogeneity in lung cancer. Study-level points and caveats: The study found that expanded intratumoral alpha and beta TCR counts tracked tumor mutation counts.

These TCRs are of unknown antigen specificity. Time point indicated: sample taken at primary tumor resection. TCRdb fed the 5' RACE reads into MiXCR, producing one record per CDR3 protein. Altogether over a thousand distinct CDR3 sequences are present, around 9.8% being singletons, with the ten largest covering about 40%. Sequenced here: lung tumor tissue, sampled at surgery. These receptors all come from a female donor with early-stage non-small cell lung cancer.

The chain couples TRBV9 to TRBJ2-1; no clear D. The CDR3 extends over 13 amino acids. Germline V gene lookup returns CDR1 SGDLS and CDR2 YYNGEE. V was trimmed by 4 bases and J by 9 bases, leaving 14 bases between them. CDR3 loop: CASSPTSPGEQFF. In nucleotides, the CDR3 is TGTGCCAGCAGCCCGACTTCTCCTGGTGAGCAGTTCTTC.

This clonotype rates as medium-sized. This chain joins TRBV7-3 and TRBJ2-5; TRBD2 agrees at 8 bases. J gave up 5 bases and V 4 bases, and 6 bases lay outside the gene matches. In germline, CDR1 is SGHTA, CDR2 FQGTGA. The length of the CDR3 is 14 residues. In nucleotides, the CDR3 is TGTGCCAGCAGCTCTTCCGGGACTAGGGAGACCCAGTACTTC. It encodes CASSSSGTRETQYF.

J is TRBJ2-7 and V is TRBV28; D perhaps matches TRBD2 (5 bases). The CDR3 contains 15 residues. Germline CDR1 reads MDHEN; CDR2 reads SYDVKM. Trimming removed 5 bases at V and 2 bases at J, with 16 bases between. The DNA for the CDR3 is TGTGCCAGCAGTCCCGAGAGGGTCGGACCCTACGAGCAGTACTTC. Residues: CASSPERVGPYEQYF. The complete variable domain, with remaining parts taken from reference TRBV28 and TRBJ2-7, reads DVKVTQSSRYLVKRTGEKVFLECVQDMDHENMFWYRQDPGLGLRLIYFSYDVKMKEKGDIPEGYSVSREKKERFSLILESASTNQTSMYLCASSPERVGPYEQYFGPGTRLTVT.

The chain employs TRBV10-3 and TRBJ2-7; weak D call: TRBD2 (7 bases). Germline V gene data show CDR1 as ENHRY and CDR2 as SYGVKD. V gave up 5 bases and J gave up 5 bases, with 19 bases separating them. The CDR3 length is 15 residues. The CDR3 here is CAISSPTRGADEQYF. For the CDR3, the DNA is TGTGCCATCAGTTCCCCCACTCGGGGGGCCGACGAGCAGTACTTC.

Sample share makes this clonotype medium-sized. The J gene is TRBJ1-1, the V gene TRBV2; the D is unclear. CDR1 SNHLY and CDR2 FYNNEI come from the germline V gene. Trimming took 5 bases from V and 1 from J, leaving 11 bases between them. The CDR3 consists of 14 residues. The CDR3 here is CASSKITANTEAFF. The DNA for the CDR3 is TGTGCCAGCAGTAAAATAACAGCGAACACTGAAGCTTTCTTT.

This clonotype was picked up many times. The CDR3 coding sequence is TGTGCCAGCAGTTACAGTCGGCAGTACTATGGCTACACCTTC. This gives the protein CASSYSRQYYGYTF. The chain links TRBV6-5 to TRBJ1-2, with D unresolved. V lost 2 bases and J lost 3, with 10 bases in between. Germline V gene lookup returns CDR1 MNHEY and CDR2 SVGAGI. CDR3 size: 14 residues.

This clonotype was seen only a few times. The chain combines TRBV12-3 or TRBV12-4 with TRBJ1-2, with D perhaps matching TRBD1 (5 bases). The CDR3 covers 13 residues. Trimming pared 2 bases from V and 8 bases from J, leaving 12 bases between. CDR3 sequence reads: CASSLQGSGGYTF. The CDR3 DNA reads as TGTGCCAGCAGTTTACAGGGTTCAGGGGGCTACACCTTC.

This clonotype is large by share. CDR3 DNA sequence: TGCGCCAGCAGCCACCTCTACAAGAAGACGAACACCGGGGAGCTGTTTTTT. Translated: CASSHLYKKTNTGELFF. The V gene is TRBV4-3, the J gene TRBJ2-2; D remains ambiguous. The V end lost 3 bases, the J end lost 0 bases, and 14 bases lay between the germline ends. From germline, CDR1 is LGHNA and CDR2 YSLEER. This CDR3 is built from 17 residues.

This clonotype is medium-sized. The chain has TRBV6-6 and TRBJ1-6; perhaps TRBD1 as D (6 bases). Germline V gene sequence: CDR1 MNHNY, CDR2 SVGAGI (reference sequence). V was pared by 0 bases and J by 11 bases, with 14 bases between. The CDR3 has 15 residues. CDR3 protein: CASSYSWRGTPPLHF. The CDR3 coding sequence is TGTGCCAGCAGTTACTCCTGGAGGGGGACACCACCCCTCCACTTT.

This clonotype was counted at least ten times. The V gene is TRBV11-2, the J gene TRBJ2-5, with D perhaps being TRBD1 or TRBD2 (5 bases each). Germline-derived CDR1 and CDR2 are SGHAT and FQNNGV. This CDR3 contains 14 residues. Trimming took off 4 bases at V and 9 bases at J, with 18 bases between the two ends. The DNA for the CDR3 is TGTGCCAGCAGCTGGGGACCAACACCAGTGGCCCAGTACTTC. Translating it yields CASSWGPTPVAQYF.

This clonotype is judged medium-sized. V usage is TRBV4-2 and J usage is TRBJ2-2, with a weak D call TRBD2 (6 bases). The length of the CDR3 is 17 residues. The ends were cut back, 1 base at V and 7 bases at J, with 19 bases in the middle. Germline values: CDR1 LGHNA, CDR2 YNFKEQ. CDR3 bases: TGTGCCAGCAGCCAAGGGATATCGGGGGAAATGGGCGGGGAGCTGTTTTTT. Translating gives CASSQGISGEMGGELFF.

This clonotype rates as hyperexpanded. The chain uses TRBV19 and TRBJ2-3; 8 bases align to TRBD2. There are 14 residues in the CDR3. Germline V gives CDR1 LNHDA, CDR2 SQIVND (reference sequence). V was pared by 4 bases and J by 4 bases, with 4 bases of the junction left unmatched. In DNA, the CDR3 is TGTGCCAGTAGTAACGCGGGAGGCCCAGATACGCAGTATTTT. Its protein product is CASSNAGGPDTQYF.

This clonotype has a count of ten or more. This sequence joins TRBV5-1 and TRBJ2-6; the match to TRBD2 covers 8 bases. CDR1 is SGHRS, CDR2 YFSETQ, per germline. CDR3 length: 16 residues. The junction had 7 bases not matched to a gene; V was cut back by 6 bases and J by 2 bases. The CDR3 protein is CASTPGLVTGANVLTF. The CDR3 nucleotides are TGCGCCAGCACCCCGGGACTAGTTACTGGGGCCAACGTCCTGACTTTC.

This clonotype has just a few counts. CDR3 sequence: CASSPSGGALETQYF. CDR3 nucleotide sequence: TGTGCCAGCAGTCCTAGCGGGGGGGCCTTGGAGACCCAGTACTTC. The chain employs TRBV2 and TRBJ2-5; 12 nucleotides line up with TRBD2. CDR1 is SNHLY, CDR2 FYNNEI, per germline. V was clipped by 5 bases and J by 5 bases; unmatched bases: 6. The CDR3 has 15 amino acids.

The chain uses TRBV7-2 and TRBJ2-1; TRBD2 matches at 13 bases. The V gene's germline CDR1 is SGHTA and CDR2 FQGNSA. After removal of 1 base from V and 8 bases from J, the junction contained 8 bases not matched to a gene. This CDR3 region has 17 residues. The CDR3 protein is CASSLETGLAGRDEQFF. The CDR3 bases are TGTGCCAGCAGCTTAGAAACGGGACTAGCGGGAAGGGATGAGCAGTTCTTC.

This clonotype came up a few times. J is TRBJ1-2 and V is TRBV28; the D gene is possibly TRBD1 (5 bases). The CDR3 is 11 amino acids. Trimming cost V 7 bases and J 8 bases, with 11 bases left between them. From germline, CDR1 is MDHEN and CDR2 SYDVKM. Here the CDR3 reads CASKRGAGYTF. The CDR3 DNA reads as TGTGCCAGCAAGAGGGGCGCGGGCTACACCTTC.

In the case of this clonotype: One end of the junction is discordant with germline, which a read error may explain. The rearrangement joins TRBV10-3 to TRBJ1-1; D gene unclear. This CDR3 spans 12 amino acids. From germline, CDR1 is ENHRY and CDR2 SYGVKD. CDR3 in DNA: TGTACCATCAGTTTACAGAACACTGAAGCTTTCTTT. Translated: CTISLQNTEAFF.

This clonotype was detected many times. The chain combines TRBV4-1 with TRBJ2-3; 13 positions agree with TRBD2. Germline V gives CDR1 MGHRA, CDR2 YSYEKL. J gave up 3 bases and V 4 bases, and 4 bases lay outside the gene matches. The length of the CDR3 is 16 residues. Here the CDR3 DNA reads TGCGCCAGCAGCCGAGAGACTAGCGGGGGGACAGATACGCAGTATTTT. Its translation: CASSRETSGGTDTQYF.

In its sample, this clonotype ranks as medium-sized. The CDR3 DNA is TGTGCCAGCAGCTTTACCGGAGGGAACACTGAAGCTTTCTTT. This translates into CASSFTGGNTEAFF. The chain combines TRBV5-5 with TRBJ1-1, with D hard to call. V was trimmed by 2 bases and J by 1 base, leaving 9 bases between them. CDR1 SGHKS and CDR2 YYEKEE come from the germline V gene (reference sequence). The CDR3 loop spans 14 amino acids.